This T cell receptor beta chain was retrieved from a study of control samples from healthy donors and cancer patients. Germline values: CDR1 MNHEY, CDR2 SVGAGI. The CDR3 has 13 residues. V dropped 6 bases and J dropped 7 bases, with 12 bases sitting between them. Sequencing used immunoSEQ multiplex PCR; TCRdb keeps in-frame clones, though not all of them. The sample holds 45,000 or so clones; about 87% are singletons and the top ten take about a tenth. The chain links TRBV6-5 to TRBJ1-4; a possible D gene is TRBD1 (5 bases). The sample consisted of PBMCs. The clonotype was recovered from a woman aged 60 to 75 with lung cancer. CDR3 nucleotides: TGTGCCAGCAGGGCGGGGGAGAGTGAAAAACTGTTTTTT. Protein sequence: CASRAGESEKLFF.